The clone carrying this TCR beta chain was detected only a few times. Its matching antigen is unknown. Trimming shortened V by 6 bases and J by 2 bases, and 15 bases separated the two germline ends. CDR1 is SGHTA, CDR2 FQGNSA, per germline. The CDR3 runs to 15 residues. RNA, once extracted, was reverse transcribed into cDNA for use as the sequencing template. Generated by immunoSEQ multiplex PCR, the TCRdb table keeps only in-frame clones and is missing some. The sample lists 80,000 to 100,000 clones; under 45% were seen once. This sample was included in a study of CD8+ T cells in alopecia areata. Both CD4+ and CD8+ T cells were separated by sorting PBMCs. Study conclusions and caveats: Normal scalp showed lower clonality than lesional scalp, especially alopecia totalis/universalis.

The chain combines TRBV7-2 with TRBJ2-3; TRBD2 might be the D (5 bases). The specimen was CD4+ T cells sorted from blood. This sequence originates from a human donor with alopecia areata. The CDR3, as DNA: TGTGCCAGCAGGCCTCCGGGATCTCACACAGATACGCAGTATTTT. It specifies CASRPPGSHTDTQYF.